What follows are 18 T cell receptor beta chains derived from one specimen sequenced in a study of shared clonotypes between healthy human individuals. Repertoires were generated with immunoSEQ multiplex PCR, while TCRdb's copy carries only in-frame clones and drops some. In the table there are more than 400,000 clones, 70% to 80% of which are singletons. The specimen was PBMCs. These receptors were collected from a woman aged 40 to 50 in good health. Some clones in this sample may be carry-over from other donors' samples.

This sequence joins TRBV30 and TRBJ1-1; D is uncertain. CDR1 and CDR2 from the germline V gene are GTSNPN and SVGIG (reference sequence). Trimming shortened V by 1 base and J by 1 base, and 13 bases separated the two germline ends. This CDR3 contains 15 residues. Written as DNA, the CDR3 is TGTGCCTGGAGTGGGGCAGAATTTGGGAACACTGAAGCTTTCTTT. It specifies CAWSGAEFGNTEAFF.

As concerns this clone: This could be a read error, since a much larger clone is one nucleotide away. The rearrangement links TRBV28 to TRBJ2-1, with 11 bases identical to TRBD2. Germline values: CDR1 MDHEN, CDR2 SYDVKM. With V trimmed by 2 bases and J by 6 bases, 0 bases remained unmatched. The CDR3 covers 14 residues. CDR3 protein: CASSLGTSGNEQFF. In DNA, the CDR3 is TGTGCCAGCAGTTTAGGGACTAGCGGCAATGAGCAGTTCTTC.

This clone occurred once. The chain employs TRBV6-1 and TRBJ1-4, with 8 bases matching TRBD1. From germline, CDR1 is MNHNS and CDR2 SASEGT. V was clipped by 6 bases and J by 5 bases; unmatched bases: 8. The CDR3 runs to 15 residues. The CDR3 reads CASRSGQGYNEKLFF. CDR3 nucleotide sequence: TGTGCCAGCAGATCCGGACAGGGCTACAATGAAAAACTGTTTTTT.

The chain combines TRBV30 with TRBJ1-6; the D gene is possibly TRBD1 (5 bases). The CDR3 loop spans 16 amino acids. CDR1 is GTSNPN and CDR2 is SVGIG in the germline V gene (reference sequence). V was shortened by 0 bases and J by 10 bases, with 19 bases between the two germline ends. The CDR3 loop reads CAWSVRADNRGSPLHF. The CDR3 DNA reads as TGTGCCTGGAGTGTAAGAGCGGACAACCGGGGGTCACCCCTCCACTTT.

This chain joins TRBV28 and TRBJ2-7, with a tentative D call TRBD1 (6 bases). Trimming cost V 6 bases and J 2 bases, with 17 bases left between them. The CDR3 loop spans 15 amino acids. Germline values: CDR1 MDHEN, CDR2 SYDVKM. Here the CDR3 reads CASSLWNRVPYEQYF. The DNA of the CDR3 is TGTGCCAGCAGCCTTTGGAACAGGGTCCCCTACGAGCAGTACTTC.

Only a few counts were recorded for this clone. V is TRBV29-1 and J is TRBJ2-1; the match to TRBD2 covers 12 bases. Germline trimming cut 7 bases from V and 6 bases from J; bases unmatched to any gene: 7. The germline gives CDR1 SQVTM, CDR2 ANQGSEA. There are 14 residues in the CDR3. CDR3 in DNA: TGCAGCGCATCGACTAGCGGGAGTCGCAATGAGCAGTTCTTC. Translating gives CSASTSGSRNEQFF.

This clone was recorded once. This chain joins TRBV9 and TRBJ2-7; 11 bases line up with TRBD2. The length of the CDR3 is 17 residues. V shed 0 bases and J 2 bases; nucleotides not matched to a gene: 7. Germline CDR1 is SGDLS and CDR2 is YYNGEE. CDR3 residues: CASSVVAGGPFTYEQYF. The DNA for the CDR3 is TGTGCCAGCAGCGTAGTAGCGGGAGGGCCTTTTACCTACGAGCAGTACTTC.

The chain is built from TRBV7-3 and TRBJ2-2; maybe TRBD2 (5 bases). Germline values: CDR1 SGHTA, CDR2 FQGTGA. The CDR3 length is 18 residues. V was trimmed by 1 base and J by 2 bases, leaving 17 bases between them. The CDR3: CASSLIVTSPLNTGELFF. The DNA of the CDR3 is TGTGCCAGCAGCTTAATTGTAACTAGTCCTCTTAACACCGGGGAGCTGTTTTTT.

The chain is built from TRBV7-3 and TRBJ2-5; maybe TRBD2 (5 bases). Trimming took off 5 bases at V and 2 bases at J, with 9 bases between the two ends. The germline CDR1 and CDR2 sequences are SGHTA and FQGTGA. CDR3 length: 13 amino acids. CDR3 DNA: TGTGCCAGCAGCCGGGATACACAAGAGACCCAGTACTTC. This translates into CASSRDTQETQYF. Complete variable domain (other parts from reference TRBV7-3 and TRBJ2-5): GAGVSQTPSNKVTEKGKYVELRCDPISGHTALYWYRQSLGQGPEFLIYFQGTGAADDSGLPNDRFFAVRPEGSVSTLKIQRTERGDSAVYLCASSRDTQETQYFGPGTRLLVL.

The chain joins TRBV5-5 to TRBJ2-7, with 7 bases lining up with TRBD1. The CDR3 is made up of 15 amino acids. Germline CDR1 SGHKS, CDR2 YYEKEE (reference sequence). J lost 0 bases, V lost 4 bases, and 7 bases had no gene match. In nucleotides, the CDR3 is TGTGCCAGCAGCCCCCGGACAGGCGGCTCCTACGAGCAGTACTTC. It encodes CASSPRTGGSYEQYF.

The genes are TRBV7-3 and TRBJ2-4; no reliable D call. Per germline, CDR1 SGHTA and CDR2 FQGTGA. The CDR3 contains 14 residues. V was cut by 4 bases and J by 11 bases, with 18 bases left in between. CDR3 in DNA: TGTGCCAGCAGCTCAAGGGCCGGTGACTCGGTTCAGTACTTC. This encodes CASSSRAGDSVQYF.

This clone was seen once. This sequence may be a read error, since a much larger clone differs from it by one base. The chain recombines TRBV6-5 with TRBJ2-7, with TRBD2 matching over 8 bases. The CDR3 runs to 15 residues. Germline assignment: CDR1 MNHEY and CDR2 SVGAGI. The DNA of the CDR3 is TGTGCCAGCAGAGAAAGCGGGAGAGTCTCCCACGAGCAGTACTTC. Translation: CASRESGRVSHEQYF.

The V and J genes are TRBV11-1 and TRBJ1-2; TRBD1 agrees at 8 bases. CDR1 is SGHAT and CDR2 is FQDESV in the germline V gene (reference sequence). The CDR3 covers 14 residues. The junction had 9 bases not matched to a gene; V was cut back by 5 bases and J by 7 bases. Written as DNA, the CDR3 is TGTGCCAGCAGCCAGGGACAGGATTCGAGTGGCTACACCTTC. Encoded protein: CASSQGQDSSGYTF.

DNA for the CDR3: TGTGCCAGCAGGTTTTCTGGGGCCAACGTCCTGACTTTC. Its protein is CASRFSGANVLTF. The genes are TRBV2 and TRBJ2-6, with D uncertain. V was pared by 6 bases and J by 1 base, with 4 bases between. This CDR3 is 13 amino acids long. Germline loops: CDR1 SNHLY, CDR2 FYNNEI.

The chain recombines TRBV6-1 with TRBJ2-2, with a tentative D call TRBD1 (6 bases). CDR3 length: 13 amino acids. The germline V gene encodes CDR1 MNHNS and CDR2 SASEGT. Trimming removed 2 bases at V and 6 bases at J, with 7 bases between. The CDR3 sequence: CASSEWTAGELFF. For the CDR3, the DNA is TGTGCCAGCAGTGAATGGACAGCCGGGGAGCTGTTTTTT.

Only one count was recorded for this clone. The CDR3 sequence is CASSLSGGAKNIQYF. As DNA, the CDR3 is TGTGCCAGCTCACTCAGCGGGGGAGCCAAAAACATTCAGTACTTC. This chain links TRBV18 with TRBJ2-4, with 8 bases that match TRBD2. The CDR3 runs 15 residues. Looked up from germline, CDR1 is KGHSH and CDR2 is LQKENI. V shed 4 bases, J shed 0 bases, and the junction held 2 bases outside the gene matches.

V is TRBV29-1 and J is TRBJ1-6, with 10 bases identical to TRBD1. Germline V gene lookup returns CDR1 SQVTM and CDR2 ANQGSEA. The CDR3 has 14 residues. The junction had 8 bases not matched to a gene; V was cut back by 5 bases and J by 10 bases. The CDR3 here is CSVRWTGGNSPLHF. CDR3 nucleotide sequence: TGCAGCGTTCGCTGGACAGGGGGAAACTCACCCCTCCACTTT.

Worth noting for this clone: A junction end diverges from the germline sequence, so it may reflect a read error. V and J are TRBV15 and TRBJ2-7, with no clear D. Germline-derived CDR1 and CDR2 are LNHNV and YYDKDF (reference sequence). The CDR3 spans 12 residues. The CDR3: CATSRDDFSVTF. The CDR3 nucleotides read TGTGCCACCAGCCGAGACGACTTCTCAGTCACCTTC.